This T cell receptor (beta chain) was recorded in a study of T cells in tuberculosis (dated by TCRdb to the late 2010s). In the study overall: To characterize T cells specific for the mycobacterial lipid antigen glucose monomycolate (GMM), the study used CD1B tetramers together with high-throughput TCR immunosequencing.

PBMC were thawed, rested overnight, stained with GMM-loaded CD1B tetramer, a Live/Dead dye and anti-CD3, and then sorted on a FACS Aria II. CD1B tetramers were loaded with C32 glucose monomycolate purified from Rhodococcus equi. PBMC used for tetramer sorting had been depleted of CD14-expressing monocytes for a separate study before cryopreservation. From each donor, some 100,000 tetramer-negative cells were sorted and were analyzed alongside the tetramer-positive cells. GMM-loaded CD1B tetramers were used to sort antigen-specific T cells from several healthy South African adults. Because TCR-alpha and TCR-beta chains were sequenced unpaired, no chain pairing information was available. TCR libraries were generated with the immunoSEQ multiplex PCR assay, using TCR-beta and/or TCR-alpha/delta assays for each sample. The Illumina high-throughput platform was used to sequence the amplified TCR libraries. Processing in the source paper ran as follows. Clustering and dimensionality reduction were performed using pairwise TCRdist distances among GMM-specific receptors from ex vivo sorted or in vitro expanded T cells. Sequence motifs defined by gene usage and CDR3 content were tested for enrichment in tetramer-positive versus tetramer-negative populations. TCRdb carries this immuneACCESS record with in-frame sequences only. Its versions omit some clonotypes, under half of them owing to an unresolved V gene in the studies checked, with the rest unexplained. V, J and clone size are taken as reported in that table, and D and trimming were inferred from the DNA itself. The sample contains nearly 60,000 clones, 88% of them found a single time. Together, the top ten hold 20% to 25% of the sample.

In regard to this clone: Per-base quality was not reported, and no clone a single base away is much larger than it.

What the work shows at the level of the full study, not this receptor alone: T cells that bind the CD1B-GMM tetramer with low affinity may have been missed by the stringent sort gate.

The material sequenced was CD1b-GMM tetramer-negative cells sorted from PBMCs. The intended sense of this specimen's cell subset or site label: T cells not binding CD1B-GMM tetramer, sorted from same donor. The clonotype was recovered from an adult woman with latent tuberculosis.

CDR3 loop: CASSPHTGNEKLFF. The DNA sequence follows: TGTGCCAGCAGTCCCCACACAGGGAATGAAAAACTGTTTTTT. The rearrangement joined TRBV28 to TRBJ1-4, with TRBD1 as a weak D call on 6 bases. V gives up 5 bases and J gives up 5 bases, and the segment between their germline ends measures 12 bases. The CDR3 contains 14 residues, cysteine and phenylalanine counted. The sequence is cut down to CDR3 DNA, 42 bases in frame from base 1. Via the germline V gene, CDR1 is MDHEN and CDR2 SYDVKM.